This T cell receptor (beta chain) came from a study of shared clonotypes between healthy human individuals. In the study overall: Three plates were used per donor for CD4 naive, three for CD4 memory, two for CD8 naive and one for CD8 memory.

Assay used: immunoSEQ multiplex PCR; TCRdb lists only in-frame clones, some missing. The table includes hundreds of thousands of clones, 87% detected once. The origin of this receptor is a man between 18 and 29 years old in good health. Sequenced: memory CD8+ T cells sorted from blood. Noted subset: CD45RO+ cells pooled with CCR7-negative TemRA cells.

CDR3 DNA sequence: TGTGCCTGGACCGGGGACTATCAAGAGACCCAGTACTTC. This encodes CAWTGDYQETQYF. This sequence joins TRBV30 and TRBJ2-5; 7 nucleotides line up with TRBD2. CDR3 size: 13 residues. V lost 4 bases, J lost 2 bases, and 4 bases stayed unmatched. Germline CDR1 GTSNPN, CDR2 SVGIG (reference sequence).